The 9 T cell receptor beta chains listed next were all sequenced from one sample in a study of cytomegalovirus exposure and HLA in healthy donors. The PCR contained 60 Vbeta and 13 Jbeta primers. Here immunoSEQ multiplex PCR was the method, and the copy in TCRdb shows in-frame clones only, minus some. The data contain more than 110,000 clones, about three quarters of them singletons. Sequencing was carried out using PBMCs. These receptors came from a woman younger than 45 in good health and CMV-seronegative.

V is TRBV19 and J is TRBJ2-1; TRBD2 matches 11 bases. Germline CDR1 and CDR2: LNHDA and SQIVND (reference sequence). V trimming: 4 bases; J trimming: 2 bases; junction bases outside the gene matches: 4. There are 16 residues in the CDR3. The CDR3 DNA follows: TGTGCCAGTAGTAGGGCTAGCGGGAGGACCTACAATGAGCAGTTCTTC. This gives the protein CASSRASGRTYNEQFF.

This chain uses TRBV5-1 with TRBJ1-5; 7 positions agree with TRBD1. CDR3 length equals 15 residues. Germline trimming cut 3 bases from V and 5 bases from J; bases unmatched to any gene: 8. Germline V lookup: CDR1 SGHRS, CDR2 YFSETQ. CDR3 sequence (DNA): TGCGCCAGCAGCTGGACAGGTTTGGATGATCAGCCCCAGCATTTT. Protein product: CASSWTGLDDQPQHF.

The rearrangement uses TRBV11-2 and TRBJ2-7; D might be TRBD2 (5 bases). Germline CDR1 SGHAT, CDR2 FQNNGV. Trimming pared 1 base from V and 1 base from J, leaving 11 bases between. The length of the CDR3 is 15 residues. CDR3 sequence reads: CASSLGSRGSYEQYF. CDR3 nucleotides: TGTGCCAGCAGCTTAGGGTCTAGAGGGTCCTACGAGCAGTACTTC. Full variable domain (remainder filled in from reference TRBV11-2 and TRBJ2-7): EAGVAQSPRYKIIEKRQSVAFWCNPISGHATLYWYQQILGQGPKLLIQFQNNGVVDDSQLPKDRFSAERLKGVDSTLKIQPAKLEDSAVYLCASSLGSRGSYEQYFGPGTRLTVT.

This rearrangement joins TRBV7-8 to TRBJ1-1; a possible D gene is TRBD1 (6 bases). V gave up 7 bases and J gave up 0 bases, with 18 bases separating them. The CDR3 totals 16 residues. Germline V CDR1 and CDR2: SGHVS, FQNEAQ. DNA of the CDR3: TGTGCCAGCATCTCAAATACAGGGTTAATGAACACTGAAGCTTTCTTT. Its protein is CASISNTGLMNTEAFF. Combining the CDR3 with reference TRBV7-8 and TRBJ1-1 gives the whole variable domain GAGVSQSPRYKVAKRGQDVALRCDPISGHVSLFWYQQALGQGPEFLTYFQNEAQLDKSGLPSDRFFAERPEGSVSTLKIQRTQQEDSAVYLCASISNTGLMNTEAFFGQGTRLTVV.

The chain joins TRBV7-2 to TRBJ2-3, with D perhaps TRBD2 (6 bases). Germline loops: CDR1 SGHTA, CDR2 FQGNSA. The CDR3 loop spans 16 amino acids. The V end lost 6 bases, the J end lost 2 bases, and 18 bases lay between the germline ends. The CDR3 sequence is CASRALVAGLTDTQYF. In nucleotides, the CDR3 is TGTGCCAGCAGGGCCCTGGTGGCGGGGCTCACAGATACGCAGTATTTT.

The chain employs TRBV19 and TRBJ1-4; D gene unclear. Trimming took 7 bases from V and 1 from J, leaving 19 bases between them. The germline V gene has CDR1 LNHDA and CDR2 SQIVND (reference sequence). The CDR3 covers 17 residues. CDR3 region: CASTPLLRSGTNEKLFF. The DNA of the CDR3 is TGTGCCAGTACCCCCCTATTACGTTCGGGAACTAATGAAAAACTGTTTTTT. Filled out from reference TRBV19 and TRBJ1-4, the complete variable domain reads DGGITQSPKYLFRKEGQNVTLSCEQNLNHDAMYWYRQDPGQGLRLIYYSQIVNDFQKGDIAEGYSVSREKKESFPLTVTSAQKNPTAFYLCASTPLLRSGTNEKLFFGSGTQLSVL.

In its sample, this clone was seen a few times. The chain couples TRBV5-6 to TRBJ1-5, with D possibly being TRBD1 (6 bases). Between the trimmed V and J ends, which lost 1 base and 4 bases, there was a span of 12 bases. Germline V gives CDR1 SGHDT, CDR2 YYEEEE. The CDR3 spans 15 residues. CDR3 sequence reads: CASSLSTGINQPQHF. CDR3 DNA: TGTGCCAGCAGCTTGTCAACAGGGATAAATCAGCCCCAGCATTTT.

The CDR3, as DNA: TGTGCCAGCAGCAAAGATGAGGCAGGGGGGCACTACGAGCAGTACGTC. It specifies CASSKDEAGGHYEQYV. J is TRBJ2-7 and V is TRBV21-1; the D call TRBD1 from the table was never checked on the DNA. TRBV21-1 is a documented pseudogene. The CDR3 runs to 16 residues.

This chain joins TRBV10-3 and TRBJ2-7; 10 nucleotides agree with TRBD1. Losses at the gene ends were 3 bases for V and 3 bases for J; bases not matched to a gene: 8. The CDR3 is made up of 16 amino acids. The germline gives CDR1 ENHRY, CDR2 SYGVKD. The CDR3 loop is CAISEGGTGEGYEQYV. CDR3 nucleotides: TGTGCCATCAGTGAAGGTGGGACAGGGGAAGGCTACGAGCAGTACGTC.